A single T cell receptor beta chain is shown here with its context. What it binds is not known. Germline V CDR1 and CDR2: LNHDA, SQIVND (reference sequence). V was clipped by 2 bases and J by 4 bases; unmatched bases: 4. CDR3 length: 15 amino acids. Only in-frame clones appear in the TCRdb table, and some are missing; sequencing was by immunoSEQ multiplex PCR. This table has 100,000 to 150,000 clones, 81% appearing once. These data originate in a study of radiation and T cells in renal cell carcinoma. The time point here: blood 2 weeks post-SBRT. Treatment reported: 15 Gy SBRT to primary tumor, nephrectomy 4 weeks later. The patient's renal cell carcinoma had clear cell pathology. Study conclusions and caveats: No pretreatment tumor biopsies were available for baseline clonotypes. In blood, top tumor clones expanded by 2 weeks, shrinking by 4.

The rearrangement joins TRBV19 to TRBJ2-7, with TRBD1 matching over 11 bases. The sequencing used blood, collected from a patient whose treatment included radiotherapy and nephrectomy. This receptor was identified in a man in his fifties with renal cell carcinoma. CDR3 sequence reads: CASSIPRDRGYEQYF. CDR3 nucleotides: TGTGCCAGTAGTATACCCCGGGACAGGGGGTACGAGCAGTACTTC.